This T cell receptor beta chain was observed in a study of cytomegalovirus exposure and HLA in healthy donors. Across the whole study: Both the roughly 120 validation repertoires and the approximately 700 first-cohort repertoires used the same platform, as reported by a later analysis. Study results and caveats: Cytomegalovirus association was assigned to approximately 180 TCR beta chains.

After removal of 5 bases from V and 7 bases from J, the junction contained 8 bases not matched to a gene. In germline, CDR1 is GTSNPN, CDR2 SVGIG (reference sequence). CDR3 size: 15 residues. Using immunoSEQ multiplex PCR, the repertoire was profiled, and TCRdb retains in-frame clones only, with some absent. The table shows about 360,000 clones, with roughly 90% occurring only once. A word on this clone: Antigen unknown.

This clonotype was obtained from a woman under 30 in good health and CMV-seronegative. What was sequenced was PBMCs. The V gene is TRBV30, the J gene TRBJ1-6; the match to TRBD1 covers 10 bases. This chain's CDR3 is CAWDKGTGANSPLHF. For the CDR3, the DNA is TGTGCCTGGGACAAAGGGACAGGGGCGAATTCACCCCTCCACTTT.